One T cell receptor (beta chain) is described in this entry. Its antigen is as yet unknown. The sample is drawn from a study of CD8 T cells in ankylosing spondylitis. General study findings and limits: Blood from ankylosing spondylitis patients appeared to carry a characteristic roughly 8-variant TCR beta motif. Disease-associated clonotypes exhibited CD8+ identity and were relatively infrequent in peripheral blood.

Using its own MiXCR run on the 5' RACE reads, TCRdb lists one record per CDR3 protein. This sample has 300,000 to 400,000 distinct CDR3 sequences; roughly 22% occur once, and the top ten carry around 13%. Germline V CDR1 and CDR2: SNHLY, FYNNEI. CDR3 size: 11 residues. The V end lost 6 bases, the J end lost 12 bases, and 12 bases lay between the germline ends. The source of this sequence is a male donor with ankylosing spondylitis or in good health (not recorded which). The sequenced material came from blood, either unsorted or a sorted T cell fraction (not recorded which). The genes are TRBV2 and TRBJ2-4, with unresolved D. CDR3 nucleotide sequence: TGTGCCAGCAGGGCCGTTGACGCTCAGTACTTC. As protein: CASRAVDAQYF. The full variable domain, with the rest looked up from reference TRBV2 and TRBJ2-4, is EPEVTQTPSHQVTQMGQEVILRCVPISNHLYFYWYRQILGQKVEFLVSFYNNEISEKSEIFDDQFSVERPDGSNFTLKIRSTKLEDSAMYFCASRAVDAQYFGAGTRLSVL.